The next 13 T cell receptor beta chains were all read from a single sample in a study of molecular identifiers for immune sequencing clone quantification. TCRdb processed the PCR reads anew with MiXCR; each CDR3 protein has one entry. This table has about 510,000 distinct CDR3 sequences, 20% to 25% appearing once. Material: naive CD8+ T cells from blood, with Jurkat cell RNA spiked in. Subset noted: FACS-sorted CD8+CD4-CCR7+CD45RA+ naive T cells. The receptors here all came from a human donor in good health. Some libraries in this study had Jurkat cell RNA spiked in.

Many counts were recorded for this clonotype. The chain is built from TRBV6-5 and TRBJ2-7, with D unresolved. The V gene's germline CDR1 is MNHEY and CDR2 SVGAGI. V was clipped by 6 bases and J by 0 bases, with 12 bases between them. This CDR3 has 14 residues. The CDR3, as DNA: TGTGCCAGCAGAAAGATCACCTTCTCCTACGAGCAGTACTTC. This gives the protein CASRKITFSYEQYF.

In its sample, this clonotype was seen a few times. The chain uses TRBV19 and TRBJ2-4; D tentatively fits TRBD1 or TRBD2 (5 bases each). Germline lookup yields CDR1 LNHDA and CDR2 SQIVND (reference sequence). The CDR3 runs 14 residues. With 5 bases removed from V and 0 bases from J, the gap between germline ends came to 8 bases. The CDR3 DNA reads TGTGCCAGTAGTCCCGGGACAGCCAAAAACATTCAGTACTTC. Amino acid sequence: CASSPGTAKNIQYF.

V gene TRBV27 combines with J gene TRBJ2-3, with 9 nucleotides matching TRBD2. V was clipped by 2 bases and J by 4 bases; unmatched bases: 7. CDR1 MNHEY and CDR2 SMNVEV come from the germline V gene (reference sequence). This CDR3 has 16 residues. CDR3 amino acids: CASSLVPAGGPDTQYF. The CDR3 DNA is TGTGCCAGCAGTTTAGTCCCAGCGGGAGGACCAGATACGCAGTATTTT.

This clonotype has a count of ten or more. V is TRBV3-1 and J is TRBJ1-2, with 8 bases matching TRBD1. From germline, CDR1 is LGHDT and CDR2 YNNKEL (reference sequence). The junction had 8 bases not matched to a gene; V was cut back by 6 bases and J by 8 bases. This CDR3 has 13 amino acids. CDR3 bases: TGTGCCAGCAGAAACGGACAGGGAGGCGGCTACACCTTC. Protein sequence: CASRNGQGGGYTF. Based on the CDR3 plus reference TRBV3-1 and TRBJ1-2, the full variable domain is DTAVSQTPKYLVTQMGNDKSIKCEQNLGHDTMYWYKQDSKKFLKIMFSYNNKELIINETVPNRFSPKSPDKAHLNLHINSLELGDSAVYFCASRNGQGGGYTFGSGTRLTVV.

As regards this clonotype: The junction does not match germline at one end; this may be a read error. This chain connects TRBV4-3 to TRBJ1-1; tentatively, D is TRBD1 (5 bases). The germline V gene encodes CDR1 LGHNA and CDR2 YSLEER. The CDR3 is 15 residues long. CDR3 nucleotides: TGCGTCAGCAGCCAAGACCTGGGGGGACTGGGTGAAGCTTTCTTT. Translating it yields CVSSQDLGGLGEAFF.

In this sample, this clonotype turned up many times. The rearrangement uses TRBV7-6 and TRBJ2-5; D tentatively fits TRBD1 or TRBD2 (9 bases each). The V gene's germline CDR1 is SGHVS and CDR2 FNYEAQ. The CDR3 spans 24 residues. V shed 5 bases and J shed 2 bases, with 42 bases lying between them. CDR3 DNA sequence: TGTGCCAGCAGCCCCGTCCTGGGACAGGGTTTATTCGTGCGGACTAGCGACAAACAAGAGACCCAGTACTTC. It codes for CASSPVLGQGLFVRTSDKQETQYF.

This clonotype was picked up a small number of times. The chain joins TRBV28 to TRBJ2-7; D is uncertain. The V gene's germline CDR1 is MDHEN and CDR2 SYDVKM. The CDR3 sequence is 10 residues long. V was cut by 8 bases and J by 6 bases, with 8 bases left in between. The CDR3 region is CASGEGEQYF. The CDR3 nucleotides are TGTGCCAGCGGCGAAGGCGAGCAGTACTTC.

This clonotype was seen at least ten times. This CDR3 reads CASSLDSLYEQYF. In nucleotides, the CDR3 is TGTGCCAGCAGCTTAGATAGCCTCTACGAGCAGTACTTC. The chain couples TRBV7-2 to TRBJ2-7, with no clear D. Germline-derived CDR1 and CDR2 are SGHTA and FQGNSA. V lost 1 base and J 3 bases, leaving 7 bases between the germline ends. The CDR3 is 13 amino acids.

The chain joins TRBV6-6 to TRBJ1-1, with D maybe TRBD1 (6 bases). The CDR3 is 13 amino acids. CDR1 is MNHNY, CDR2 SVGAGI, per germline (reference sequence). The V and J ends lost 11 bases and 3 bases respectively, with 16 bases between them. In DNA form, the CDR3 reads TGTGCCGGCGGGGAGGGGGGATACACTGAAGCTTTCTTT. Protein product: CAGGEGGYTEAFF.

V is TRBV11-2 and J is TRBJ2-5, with D perhaps matching TRBD2 (6 bases). The V gene lost 1 base and the J gene lost 4 bases, with 13 bases spanning the gap. Germline V CDR1 and CDR2: SGHAT, FQNNGV. This CDR3 is built from 15 residues. The chain's CDR3 is CASSLGGGSLETQYF. DNA for the CDR3: TGTGCCAGCAGCTTAGGGGGAGGAAGTTTAGAGACCCAGTACTTC.

The V gene is TRBV5-5, the J gene TRBJ2-7; possibly TRBD1 for D (5 bases). This CDR3 region has 14 residues. The V gene lost 0 bases and the J gene lost 4 bases, with 11 bases spanning the gap. CDR1 and CDR2 (germline): SGHKS, YYEKEE (reference sequence). The CDR3 sequence: CASSLAPGWYEQYF. Written as DNA, the CDR3 is TGTGCCAGCAGCTTGGCCCCAGGGTGGTACGAGCAGTACTTC.

This clonotype came up a few times. The chain combines TRBV13 with TRBJ2-7; D might be TRBD2 (6 bases). Germline assignment: CDR1 PRHDT and CDR2 FYEKMQ (reference sequence). The length of the CDR3 is 13 residues. The V end lost 5 bases, the J end lost 6 bases, and 14 bases lay between the germline ends. CDR3 bases: TGTGCCAGCAGCCCTCCGCGGGGCCTCGAGCAGTACTTC. It translates to CASSPPRGLEQYF. The variable domain in full, with the rest retrieved from reference TRBV13 and TRBJ2-7, is AAGVIQSPRHLIKEKRETATLKCYPIPRHDTVYWYQQGPGQDPQFLISFYEKMQSDKGSIPDRFSAQQFSDYHSELNMSSLELGDSALYFCASSPPRGLEQYFGPGTRLTVT.

There are many counts of this clonotype. The chain combines TRBV7-6 with TRBJ1-5, with 8 nucleotides matching TRBD1. This CDR3 spans 15 amino acids. Trimming cost V 1 base and J 7 bases; bases outside gene matches: 6. Looked up from germline, CDR1 is SGHVS and CDR2 is FNYEAQ. CDR3 sequence: CASSLEQGAGQPQHF. CDR3 nucleotides: TGTGCCAGCAGCTTAGAGCAGGGGGCCGGCCAGCCCCAGCATTTT.